This TCR beta chain is drawn from a study of blood T cell repertoires in COVID-19. Study details: Sites in the United States, Italy and Spain provided acute and convalescent COVID-19 samples. PBMCs, B-cell-depleted T cells, or T cells provided the cDNA or gDNA that made up the material.

The V end lost 3 bases, the J end lost 5 bases, and 16 bases lay between the germline ends. The CDR3 covers 16 residues. Per the germline V gene, CDR1 is KGHSH and CDR2 is LQKENI. In the authors' methods: Amplified reference gene primers provided the basis for estimating nucleated cell counts. TCRdb's table, derived via immunoSEQ multiplex PCR, lists solely in-frame clones and lacks some. Clone size and V and J calls were adopted from that table, with D and trimming inferred from the DNA. The table has some 200,000 clones, almost 85% seen once. The genes are TRBV18 and TRBJ2-2, with D tentatively TRBD2 (5 bases). Sequenced material: peripheral blood. This receptor was identified in a human donor with acute or convalescent COVID-19. The donor label of this sample is uncertain. The chain's CDR3 is CASSPPIARGTGELFF. The CDR3 DNA reads as TGTGCCAGCTCACCTCCTATAGCGAGAGGAACCGGGGAGCTGTTTTTT.